Following are 21 T cell receptor beta chains from one sample sequenced in a study of CD8 T cells in ankylosing spondylitis. MiXCR, run by TCRdb on the 5' RACE reads, gives a single entry per CDR3 protein. In the table there are 100,000 to 150,000 distinct CDR3 sequences, 15% to 20% of which are singletons. Study-wide results and limits: Seven or eight highly homologous variants made up a TCR beta motif, and this motif appeared characteristic of ankylosing spondylitis blood.

These receptors' antigens are unknown. The sequenced material came from blood, either unsorted or a sorted T cell fraction (not recorded which). The receptor set was obtained from a male donor with ankylosing spondylitis.

A few counts support this clonotype. V gene TRBV7-8 combines with J gene TRBJ1-4, with unresolved D. The CDR3 sequence is 14 residues long. Germline CDR1 and CDR2: SGHVS and FQNEAQ. The V gene lost 2 bases and the J gene lost 6 bases, with 10 bases spanning the gap. The CDR3 DNA is TGTGCCAGCAGCTTACCAGACGGAGATGAAAAACTGTTTTTT. It translates to CASSLPDGDEKLFF.

This chain uses TRBV24-1 with TRBJ1-1; D gene ambiguous. With 3 bases removed from V and 1 base from J, the gap between germline ends came to 8 bases. The CDR3 runs 14 residues. The germline V gene has CDR1 KGHDR and CDR2 SFDVKD. The chain's CDR3 is CATSDGGWNTEAFF. The CDR3 DNA follows: TGTGCCACCAGTGATGGCGGGTGGAACACTGAAGCTTTCTTT.

The CDR3, as DNA: TGCAGCGCAAGCACGGGTCACTCTGGAAACACCATATATTTT. Protein product: CSASTGHSGNTIYF. This chain joins TRBV29-1 and TRBJ1-3; D is uncertain. The V gene's germline CDR1 is SQVTM and CDR2 ANQGSEA. CDR3 size: 14 residues. Trimming took off 7 bases at V and 0 bases at J, with 13 bases between the two ends.

This clonotype has more than one count but fewer than ten. CDR3 DNA sequence: TGTGCCACCAGTGATTTGCGCGCAGGGGGCGAGTACGAGCAGTACTTC. Translating gives CATSDLRAGGEYEQYF. V gene TRBV24-1 combines with J gene TRBJ2-7, with 8 bases fitting TRBD1. CDR3 length: 16 amino acids. Germline V CDR1 and CDR2: KGHDR, SFDVKD. V lost 0 bases to trimming and J lost 4 bases; unmatched junction nucleotides: 7.

This clonotype was seen a handful of times. The rearrangement joins TRBV12-3 or TRBV12-4 to TRBJ2-2; 11 nucleotides align to TRBD2. J was trimmed by 7 bases and V by 6 bases; bases with no gene match: 7. The CDR3 runs 15 residues. CDR3 sequence (DNA): TGTGCCAGCAGCCTAGCGGGAGGATGGGGCGGGGAGCTGTTTTTT. Translation gives CASSLAGGWGGELFF.

Many counts were recorded for this clonotype. V is TRBV3-1 and J is TRBJ2-7, with D perhaps TRBD1 (6 bases). The CDR3 sequence is 13 residues long. Between the trimmed V and J ends, which lost 4 bases and 3 bases, there was a span of 10 bases. From germline, CDR1 is LGHDT and CDR2 YNNKEL (reference sequence). DNA for the CDR3: TGTGCCAGCAGCCCCCAGGGGATCTACGAGCAGTACTTC. It specifies CASSPQGIYEQYF.

This clonotype came up a few times. This chain connects TRBV5-1 to TRBJ2-7, with 8 nucleotides matching TRBD1. The germline CDR1 and CDR2 sequences are SGHRS and YFSETQ. V shed 3 bases, J shed 0 bases, and the junction held 5 bases outside the gene matches. The CDR3 extends over 15 amino acids. The CDR3 DNA is TGCGCCAGCAGCTGGGGACAGGCGGGCTCCTACGAGCAGTACTTC. It yields the protein CASSWGQAGSYEQYF.

This clonotype has only a few counts. The J gene is TRBJ2-2, the V gene TRBV7-6; possibly TRBD2 for D (5 bases). Germline lookup yields CDR1 SGHVS and CDR2 FNYEAQ. The length of the CDR3 is 15 residues. V lost 4 bases and J 6 bases, leaving 15 bases between the germline ends. The CDR3 nucleotides are TGTGCCAGCAGCTCTCCAAGAGGGATTTCCGGGGAGCTGTTTTTT. Translated, it gives CASSSPRGISGELFF.

This clonotype was picked up many times. The rearrangement joins TRBV2 to TRBJ2-1; 12 nucleotides agree with TRBD2. Trimming cost V 0 bases and J 5 bases; bases outside gene matches: 5. CDR1 SNHLY and CDR2 FYNNEI come from the germline V gene. The CDR3 is made up of 17 amino acids. The CDR3 loop reads CASSEAGASGRDNEQFF. CDR3 DNA sequence: TGTGCCAGCAGTGAAGCGGGGGCTAGCGGGAGGGACAATGAGCAGTTCTTC.

The chain combines TRBV12-3 or TRBV12-4 with TRBJ2-1, with D tentatively TRBD1 or TRBD2 (7 bases each). The V and J ends lost 6 bases and 2 bases respectively, with 20 bases between them. This CDR3 spans 17 amino acids. DNA for the CDR3: TGTGCCAGCAGCCGATCCCGGGGGGACAGCGCCTACAATGAGCAGTTCTTC. It specifies CASSRSRGDSAYNEQFF.

This clonotype showed up many times. The rearrangement uses TRBV29-1 and TRBJ2-7, with 7 nucleotides matching TRBD2. The junction had 4 bases not matched to a gene; V was cut back by 0 bases and J by 5 bases. This CDR3 is 13 amino acids long. Germline V gene lookup returns CDR1 SQVTM and CDR2 ANQGSEA. The CDR3 sequence: CSVEETAGDEQYF. CDR3 in DNA: TGCAGCGTTGAAGAAACGGCGGGAGACGAGCAGTACTTC.

This chain connects TRBV20-1 to TRBJ2-7; the match to TRBD2 covers 7 bases. The V gene end was trimmed by 3 bases and the J gene end by 2 bases; junction bases not matched to a gene: 19. This CDR3 contains 18 residues. Germline assignment: CDR1 DFQATT and CDR2 SNEGSKA (reference sequence). CDR3 coding DNA: TGCAGTGCTAGGCCCCGGGATATGGGGGGAGGGCCTCCCTACGAGCAGTACTTC. It encodes CSARPRDMGGGPPYEQYF.

This clonotype has a handful of counts. V gene TRBV12-3 or TRBV12-4 combines with J gene TRBJ1-1; D is ambiguous. Trimming cost V 8 bases and J 6 bases, with 10 bases left between them. CDR3 size: 11 residues. The CDR3 region is CASGIGPEAFF. CDR3 DNA: TGTGCCAGCGGCATCGGCCCTGAAGCTTTCTTT.

The chain recombines TRBV2 with TRBJ2-7, with D possibly being TRBD1 (6 bases). The V gene lost 10 bases and the J gene lost 4 bases, with 14 bases spanning the gap. Germline-derived CDR1 and CDR2 are SNHLY and FYNNEI. The CDR3 has 12 residues. The CDR3 region is CAIKGETYEQYF. Here the CDR3 DNA reads TGTGCCATCAAGGGGGAGACTTACGAGCAGTACTTC.

The CDR3 reads CASRAGTGNTEAFF. The CDR3 region has the DNA TGTGCCAGCAGGGCCGGGACAGGGAACACTGAAGCTTTCTTT. The rearrangement links TRBV27 to TRBJ1-1; 8 bases are a match to TRBD1. The V segment lost 6 bases and the J segment 1 base; nucleotides outside the gene matches: 4. Germline V gene sequence: CDR1 MNHEY, CDR2 SMNVEV (reference sequence). This CDR3 contains 14 residues.

This chain joins TRBV24-1 and TRBJ2-5; the D is unclear. Trimming left V 3 bases short and J 7 bases short, with 11 bases between. CDR1 and CDR2 from the germline V gene are KGHDR and SFDVKD. CDR3 size: 13 residues. The CDR3 nucleotides read TGTGCCACCAGTGATCCGCGGAGTCGGACCCAGTACTTC. This codes for CATSDPRSRTQYF.

This clonotype was detected only a few times. The chain links TRBV4-1 to TRBJ2-5; tentatively, D is TRBD2 (5 bases). CDR1 and CDR2 (germline): MGHRA, YSYEKL. The V gene lost 6 bases and the J gene lost 1 base, with 15 bases spanning the gap. The CDR3 covers 15 residues. The CDR3 protein is CASRLSLAVQETQYF. CDR3 DNA: TGCGCCAGCAGACTATCTCTAGCAGTCCAAGAGACCCAGTACTTC.

Ten or more counts support this clonotype. The chain carries TRBV12-3 or TRBV12-4 and TRBJ1-2; D not resolved. Trimming cost V 2 bases and J 8 bases, with 6 bases left between them. There are 11 residues in the CDR3. The CDR3 loop reads CASSLMGGYTF. The CDR3 nucleotides are TGTGCCAGCAGTTTAATGGGCGGCTACACCTTC.

The sample holds a few counts of this clonotype. The chain uses TRBV7-8 and TRBJ1-5; perhaps TRBD1 as D (6 bases). The CDR3 is 15 amino acids. V lost 2 bases, J lost 11 bases, and 19 bases lay in between. CDR1 is SGHVS, CDR2 FQNEAQ, per germline. The CDR3 DNA reads TGTGCCAGCAGCTTAAGATTCGGGGGCCCCAGGACCCAGCATTTT. Translation: CASSLRFGGPRTQHF.

V is TRBV4-1 and J is TRBJ2-7, with 8 positions matching TRBD2. There are 17 residues in the CDR3. Trimming at V came to 0 bases and at J to 8 bases, leaving 15 bases not matched to a gene. Germline CDR1 MGHRA, CDR2 YSYEKL. CDR3 nucleotides: TGCGCCAGCAGCCAAGATCATTCGGCCGGGACTAGTGGGAAGCAGTACTTC. This sequence encodes CASSQDHSAGTSGKQYF.

This clonotype was counted many times. V is TRBV28 and J is TRBJ2-2, with 7 bases fitting TRBD2. With V trimmed by 9 bases and J by 1 base, 11 bases remained unmatched. CDR3 size: 16 residues. Germline assignment: CDR1 MDHEN and CDR2 SYDVKM. This CDR3 reads CASSPSAGMNTGELFF. For the CDR3, the DNA is TGTGCCAGTTCCCCATCAGCGGGAATGAACACCGGGGAGCTGTTTTTT.